This TCR beta chain was documented in a study of T-cell memory formation after mild COVID-19. The study's findings and limits: Mostly located in CM and EM were contracting CD4+ clones, with contracting CD8+ clones located in EMRA.

This clonotype was detected a few times. Its antigen is unknown. The germline CDR1 and CDR2 sequences are SEHNR and FQNEAQ (reference sequence). Germline trimming cut 10 bases from V and 7 bases from J; bases unmatched to any gene: 11. There are 14 residues in the CDR3. Each CDR3 protein gets one entry after TCRdb re-called the 5' RACE reads with MiXCR. The data show over 250,000 distinct CDR3 sequences, approximately 16% seen once. The sequenced sample was PBMCs or a T cell subset sorted from them (not recorded which). The sequence was collected from a man aged 18 to 30 who had mild COVID-19 (a few samples of this study predate the infection). Cell type and time point are not known. This sequence joins TRBV7-9 and TRBJ2-1; 9 bases match TRBD1. For the CDR3, the DNA is TGTGCCACACCCCCGGGACAGGGCGGGAATGAGCAGTTCTTC. This encodes CATPPGQGGNEQFF.